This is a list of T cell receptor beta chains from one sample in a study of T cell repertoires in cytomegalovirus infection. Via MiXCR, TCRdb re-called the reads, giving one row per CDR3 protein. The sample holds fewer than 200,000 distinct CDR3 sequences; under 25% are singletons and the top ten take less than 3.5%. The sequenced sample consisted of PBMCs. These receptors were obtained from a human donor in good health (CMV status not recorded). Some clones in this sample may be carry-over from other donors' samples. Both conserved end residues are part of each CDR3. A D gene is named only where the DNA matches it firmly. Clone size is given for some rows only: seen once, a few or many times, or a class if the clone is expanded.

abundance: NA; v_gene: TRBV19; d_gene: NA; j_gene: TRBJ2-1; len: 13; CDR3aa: CASSIGQNNEQFF; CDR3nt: TGTGCCAGTAGTATAGGGCAAAACAATGAGCAGTTCTTC
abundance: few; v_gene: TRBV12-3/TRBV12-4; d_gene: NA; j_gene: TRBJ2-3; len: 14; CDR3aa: CASSLGGGPNTQYF; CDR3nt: TGTGCCAGCAGTTTAGGTGGGGGGCCGAATACGCAGTATTTT
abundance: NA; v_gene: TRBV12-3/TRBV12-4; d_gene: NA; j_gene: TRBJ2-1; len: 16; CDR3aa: CASSLGTALRANEQFF; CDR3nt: TGTGCCAGCAGTCTTGGGACCGCACTAAGGGCCAATGAGCAGTTCTTC
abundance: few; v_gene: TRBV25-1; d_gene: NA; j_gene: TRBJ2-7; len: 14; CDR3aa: CASSDIVGTYEQYF; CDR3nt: TGTGCCAGCAGCGATATTGTCGGGACCTACGAGCAGTACTTC
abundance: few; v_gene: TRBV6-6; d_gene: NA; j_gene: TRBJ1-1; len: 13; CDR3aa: CASSAGRNTEAFF; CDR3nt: TGTGCCAGCAGCGCAGGGAGGAACACTGAAGCTTTCTTT
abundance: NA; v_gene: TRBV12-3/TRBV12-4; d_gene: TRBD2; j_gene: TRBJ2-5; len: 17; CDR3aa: CASSFFKGLAAQETQYF; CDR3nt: TGTGCCAGCAGTTTTTTCAAGGGACTAGCGGCTCAAGAGACCCAGTACTTC
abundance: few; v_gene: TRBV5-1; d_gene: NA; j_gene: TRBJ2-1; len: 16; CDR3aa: CASSLSPGSSGNEQFF; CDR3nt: TGCGCCAGCAGCTTGTCCCCAGGCTCCAGTGGCAATGAGCAGTTCTTC
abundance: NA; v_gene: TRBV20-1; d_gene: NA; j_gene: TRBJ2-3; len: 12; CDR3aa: CSAVRGEDTQYF; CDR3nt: TGCAGTGCTGTAAGAGGGGAAGATACGCAGTATTTT
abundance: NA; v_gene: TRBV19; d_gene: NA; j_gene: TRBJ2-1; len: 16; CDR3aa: CASTSRGDPLYNEQFF; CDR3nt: TGTGCCAGTACCTCGAGGGGGGACCCGCTCTACAATGAGCAGTTCTTC
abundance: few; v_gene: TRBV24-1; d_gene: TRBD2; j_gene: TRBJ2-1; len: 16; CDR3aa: CATRPSAGGPGNEQFF; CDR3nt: TGTGCCACCAGACCTTCGGCGGGAGGGCCGGGCAATGAGCAGTTCTTC
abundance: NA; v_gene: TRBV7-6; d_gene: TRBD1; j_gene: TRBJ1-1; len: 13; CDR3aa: CVSNAGGNTEAFF; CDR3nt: TGTGTCAGCAACGCAGGGGGGAACACTGAAGCTTTCTTT
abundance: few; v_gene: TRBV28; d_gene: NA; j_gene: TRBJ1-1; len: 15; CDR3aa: CASSLGIRGNTEAFF; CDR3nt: TGTGCCAGCAGTTTGGGCATACGGGGGAACACTGAAGCTTTCTTT
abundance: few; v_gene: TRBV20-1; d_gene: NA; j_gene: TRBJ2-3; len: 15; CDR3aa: CSARDLLTSTDTQYF; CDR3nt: TGCAGTGCTAGAGATCTATTAACTAGCACAGATACGCAGTATTTT
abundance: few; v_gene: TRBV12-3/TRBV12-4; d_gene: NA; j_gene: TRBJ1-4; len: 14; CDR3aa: CASRQDLTNEKLFF; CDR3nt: TGTGCCAGCAGGCAGGATTTAACTAATGAAAAACTGTTTTTT
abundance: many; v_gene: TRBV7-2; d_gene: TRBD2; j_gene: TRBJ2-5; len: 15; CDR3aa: CASSLAGLAGETQYF; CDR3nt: TGTGCCAGCAGCTTAGCGGGACTAGCCGGTGAGACCCAGTACTTC
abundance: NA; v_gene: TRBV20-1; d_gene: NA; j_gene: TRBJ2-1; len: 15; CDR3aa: CSAQNRDHPIDEQFF; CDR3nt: TGCAGTGCTCAAAACCGGGACCACCCGATCGATGAGCAGTTCTTC
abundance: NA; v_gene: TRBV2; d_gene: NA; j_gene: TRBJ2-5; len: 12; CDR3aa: CTSTRVTSGQYF; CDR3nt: TGTACCAGCACCCGGGTTACTTCTGGCCAGTACTTC
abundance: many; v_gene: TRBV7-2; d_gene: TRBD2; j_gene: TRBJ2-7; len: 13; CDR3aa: CASSLLREGEQYF; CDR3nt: TGTGCCAGCAGCTTATTGCGGGAGGGCGAGCAGTACTTC
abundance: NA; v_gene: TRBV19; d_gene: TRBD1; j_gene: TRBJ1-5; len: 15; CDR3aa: CASSISGTANQPQHF; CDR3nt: TGTGCCAGTAGTATATCAGGGACAGCAAATCAGCCCCAGCATTTT
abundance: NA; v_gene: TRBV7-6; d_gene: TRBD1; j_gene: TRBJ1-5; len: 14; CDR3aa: CASSLGGMNQPQHF; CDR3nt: TGTGCCAGCAGCCTAGGGGGCATGAATCAGCCCCAGCATTTT
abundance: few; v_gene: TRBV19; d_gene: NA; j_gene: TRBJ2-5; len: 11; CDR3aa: CASSMAETQYF; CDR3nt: TGTGCCAGTAGTATGGCTGAGACCCAGTACTTC
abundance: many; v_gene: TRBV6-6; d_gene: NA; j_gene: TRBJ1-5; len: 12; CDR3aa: CASSYKDQPQHF; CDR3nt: TGTGCCAGCAGTTATAAAGATCAGCCCCAGCATTTT
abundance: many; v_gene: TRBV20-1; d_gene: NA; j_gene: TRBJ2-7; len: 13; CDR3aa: CSANQPGVYEQYF; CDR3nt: TGCAGTGCTAACCAGCCCGGCGTCTACGAGCAGTACTTC
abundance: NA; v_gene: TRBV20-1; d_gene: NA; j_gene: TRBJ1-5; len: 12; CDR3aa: CSASLQNQPQHF; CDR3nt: TGCAGTGCTAGTCTACAGAATCAGCCCCAGCATTTT
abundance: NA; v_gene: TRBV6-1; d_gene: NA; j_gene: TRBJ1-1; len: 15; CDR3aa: CASSEIRGGLTEAFF; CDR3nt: TGTGCCAGCAGTGAGATCCGGGGCGGCTTAACTGAAGCTTTCTTT
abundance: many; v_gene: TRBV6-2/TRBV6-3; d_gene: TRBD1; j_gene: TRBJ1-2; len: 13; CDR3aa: CASTLTGTYGYTF; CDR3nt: TGTGCCAGCACCCTGACAGGGACTTATGGCTACACCTTC
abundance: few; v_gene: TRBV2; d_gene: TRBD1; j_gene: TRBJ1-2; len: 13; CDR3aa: CASSETGGRGYTF; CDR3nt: TGTGCCAGCAGTGAAACAGGGGGCCGTGGCTACACCTTC
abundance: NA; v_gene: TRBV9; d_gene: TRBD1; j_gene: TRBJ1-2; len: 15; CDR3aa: CASSVAPGQDYGYTF; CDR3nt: TGTGCCAGCAGCGTAGCCCCGGGACAGGACTATGGCTACACCTTC
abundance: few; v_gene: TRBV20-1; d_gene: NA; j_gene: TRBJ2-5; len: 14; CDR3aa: CSARNQGLGETQYF; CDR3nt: TGCAGTGCTAGAAACCAGGGCCTGGGGGAGACCCAGTACTTC
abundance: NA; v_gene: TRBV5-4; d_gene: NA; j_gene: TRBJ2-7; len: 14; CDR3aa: CASSFGKGSYEQYF; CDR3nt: TGTGCCAGCAGCTTTGGGAAGGGGTCCTACGAGCAGTACTTC
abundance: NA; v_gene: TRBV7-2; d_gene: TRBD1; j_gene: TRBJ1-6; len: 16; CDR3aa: CASSSPGTANNSPLHF; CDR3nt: TGTGCCAGCAGCTCCCCCGGGACAGCAAATAATTCACCCCTCCACTTT
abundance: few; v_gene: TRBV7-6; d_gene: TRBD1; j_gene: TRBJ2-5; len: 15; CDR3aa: CASSLGTGIQETQYF; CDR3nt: TGTGCCAGCAGCCTGGGGACAGGGATTCAAGAGACCCAGTACTTC